This T cell receptor beta chain was captured by sequencing in a study of Ad26.COV2.S vaccination and SARS-CoV-2 variants. Overall study: Donor was one of the participants in the Ad26.COV2.S arm of the COV1001 trial. Ad26.COV2.S, an intramuscular injection, was given once or twice 56 days apart. Study-wide results and caveats: Vaccine and placebo groups showed comparable non-spike TCR breadth.

A word on this clone: Its antigen is not identified.

Trimming cost V 7 bases and J 2 bases, with 17 bases left between them. Germline V CDR1 and CDR2: MNHEY, SVGAGI. This CDR3 is 15 amino acids long. Sequencing used immunoSEQ multiplex PCR; TCRdb keeps in-frame clones, though not all of them. The sample comprises 300,000 to 350,000 clones, about 85% of which are singletons, and around 5.8% rests with the top ten. Treatment meaning: around 19 received Ad26.COV2.S at low or high dose, single or two shots; about 5 received placebo; per-sample allocation not given. Sampling occurred on day 63 after the first vaccine or placebo injection. An Ad26 vector carrying the Wuhan-strain SARS-CoV-2 spike served as the vaccine.

This chain connects TRBV6-5 to TRBJ1-2, with D possibly TRBD1 on 5 matching bases. Sequences were derived from peripheral blood, sampled in a trial of Ad26.COV2.S vaccine versus placebo. The source of this sequence is a person aged 18 to 65 who received the Ad26.COV2.S COVID-19 vaccine or a placebo. DNA of the CDR3: TGTGCCAGCAACCCCCCGGCAGGGAGAAACTATGGCTACACCTTC. Protein sequence: CASNPPAGRNYGYTF.